The entry below gives a single TCR beta chain sequence along with its context. This specimen belongs to a study of blood T cell repertoires in COVID-19. The wider study: From the United States, Italy and Spain came samples of acute and convalescent COVID-19. In each case, the material was cDNA or gDNA derived from T cells, B-cell-depleted T cells, or PBMCs.

Methods used by the authors: The authors estimated nucleated cell counts from reference gene primer amplification. TCRdb's copy holds only in-frame clones and misses some; the assay was immunoSEQ multiplex PCR. V and J calls and clone size are those listed in that table; D and trimming were worked out from the DNA. The repertoire holds roughly 58,000 clones, with 60% to 85% as singletons. V was clipped by 6 bases and J by 1 base; unmatched bases: 4. The CDR3 totals 15 residues. Germline V gene sequence: CDR1 LNHDA, CDR2 SQIVND (reference sequence). The receptor was derived from a man aged 50-59 years with active or convalescent COVID-19. The chain couples TRBV19 to TRBJ1-1; 11 nucleotides agree with TRBD1. The sample taken for sequencing was peripheral blood. Here the CDR3 reads CASRRTGGENTEAFF. The CDR3 bases are TGTGCCAGTAGGCGGACAGGGGGCGAGAACACTGAAGCTTTCTTT.